This T cell receptor (beta chain) was sequenced during a study of blood T cell repertoires in COVID-19. CDR1 and CDR2 from the germline V gene are ENHRY and SYGVKD. This CDR3 spans 15 amino acids. V dropped 2 bases and J dropped 2; count of bases not matched to a gene: 4. The assay was immunoSEQ multiplex PCR, and TCRdb's table has in-frame clones only and misses some. There are approximately 85,000 clones in the sample; less than 95% occur only once, and around 0.93% lies in the top ten. J is TRBJ1-1 and V is TRBV10-3; 8 nucleotides align to TRBD1. The material sequenced was peripheral blood. The TCR originated in a woman aged 45-65 years in a cohort sampled during active COVID-19. The CDR3 spells CAISEPGTGNTEAFF. The CDR3 nucleotides are TGTGCCATCAGTGAGCCAGGGACAGGCAACACTGAAGCTTTCTTT.